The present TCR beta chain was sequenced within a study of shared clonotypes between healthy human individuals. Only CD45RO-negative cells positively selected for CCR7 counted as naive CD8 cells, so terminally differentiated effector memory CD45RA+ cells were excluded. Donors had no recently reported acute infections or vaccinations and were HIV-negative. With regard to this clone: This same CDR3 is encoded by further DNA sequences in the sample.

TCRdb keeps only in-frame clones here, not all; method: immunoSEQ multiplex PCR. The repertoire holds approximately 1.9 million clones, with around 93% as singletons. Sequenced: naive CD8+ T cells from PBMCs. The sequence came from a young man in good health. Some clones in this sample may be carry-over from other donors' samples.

Here the CDR3 DNA reads TGTGCCAGCAGCGTAGCGGATACCCCCTACGAGCAGTACTTC. Its translation is CASSVADTPYEQYF. The rearrangement joins TRBV9 to TRBJ2-7; D gene unclear. This CDR3 contains 14 residues. Trimming pared 0 bases from V and 2 bases from J, leaving 9 bases between. The V gene's germline CDR1 is SGDLS and CDR2 YYNGEE.